What follows are 23 T cell receptor beta chains derived from one specimen sequenced in a study of PD-L1 blockade in urothelial cancer. The time point: pretreatment peripheral blood. Profiling relied on immunoSEQ multiplex PCR, and the TCRdb table lists in-frame clones only, not all of them. The repertoire holds 55,000 to 75,000 clones, with approximately 78% as singletons. The sample in question was PBMCs, obtained around atezolizumab (anti-PD-L1) treatment. These TCRs come from a man in his sixties or seventies with urothelial cancer.

The chain uses TRBV4-3 and TRBJ2-3; 9 positions match TRBD2. V was pared by 0 bases and J by 0 bases, with 19 bases of the junction left unmatched. The CDR3 covers 22 residues. Germline CDR1 reads LGHNA; CDR2 reads YSLEER. The CDR3 nucleotides are TGCGCCAGCAGCCAAGATGATTGGACTAGCGTATCAACGCGGGAAAGCACAGATACGCAGTATTTT. Amino acids: CASSQDDWTSVSTRESTDTQYF.

The CDR3 here is CASSLGRDTQYF. CDR3 sequence (DNA): TGTGCCAGCAGCTTGGGTCGAGATACGCAGTATTTT. The rearrangement uses TRBV5-5 and TRBJ2-3; no reliable D call. Looked up from germline, CDR1 is SGHKS and CDR2 is YYEKEE (reference sequence). The CDR3 has 12 amino acids. The V gene lost 0 bases and the J gene lost 5 bases, with 4 bases spanning the gap.

This sequence joins TRBV10-2 and TRBJ1-3; TRBD1 agrees at 8 bases. CDR1 is WSHSY, CDR2 SAAADI, per germline. J lost 2 bases, V lost 7 bases, and 7 bases had no gene match. This CDR3 contains 15 residues. CDR3 sequence reads: CASTRTGTPGNTIYF. CDR3 bases: TGCGCCAGCACTCGGACAGGGACCCCTGGAAACACCATATATTTT.

The chain has TRBV5-1 and TRBJ1-1; no clear D gene. This CDR3 spans 14 amino acids. V lost 2 bases and J 1 base, leaving 9 bases between the germline ends. Germline-derived CDR1 and CDR2 are SGHRS and YFSETQ. In nucleotides, the CDR3 is TGCGCCAGCAGCTTTCAAGGGAGGAACACTGAAGCTTTCTTT. Amino acid sequence: CASSFQGRNTEAFF. The variable domain in full, with the rest retrieved from reference TRBV5-1 and TRBJ1-1, is KAGVTQTPRYLIKTRGQQVTLSCSPISGHRSVSWYQQTPGQGLQFLFEYFSETQRNKGNFPGRFSGRQFSNSRSEMNVSTLELGDSALYLCASSFQGRNTEAFFGQGTRLTVV.

The chain couples TRBV5-6 to TRBJ2-1, with TRBD2 as a possible D gene (6 bases). The V gene lost 4 bases and the J gene lost 7 bases, with 9 bases spanning the gap. Germline values: CDR1 SGHDT, CDR2 YYEEEE. The CDR3 length is 12 residues. The CDR3 protein is CASSIGGNEQFF. The CDR3 DNA reads as TGTGCCAGCAGCATCGGGGGAAATGAGCAGTTCTTC.

The chain employs TRBV5-1 and TRBJ2-1; maybe TRBD1 (5 bases). Per the germline V gene, CDR1 is SGHRS and CDR2 is YFSETQ. Between the trimmed V and J ends, which lost 0 bases and 7 bases, there was a span of 5 bases. CDR3 size: 12 residues. CDR3 protein: CASSLDRNEQFF. The CDR3 DNA follows: TGCGCCAGCAGCTTGGACAGGAATGAGCAGTTCTTC. The variable domain in full, completed from reference TRBV5-1 and TRBJ2-1, reads KAGVTQTPRYLIKTRGQQVTLSCSPISGHRSVSWYQQTPGQGLQFLFEYFSETQRNKGNFPGRFSGRQFSNSRSEMNVSTLELGDSALYLCASSLDRNEQFFGPGTRLTVL.

The V gene is TRBV19, the J gene TRBJ2-2; the match to TRBD1 covers 11 bases. CDR3 length: 15 amino acids. The V segment lost 3 bases and the J segment 4 bases; nucleotides outside the gene matches: 1. Germline assignment: CDR1 LNHDA and CDR2 SQIVND (reference sequence). CDR3 coding DNA: TGTGCCAGTAGTATCGGGACAGGGGGCACCGGGGAGCTGTTTTTT. Translating it yields CASSIGTGGTGELFF. Variable domain in full (rest from reference TRBV19 and TRBJ2-2): DGGITQSPKYLFRKEGQNVTLSCEQNLNHDAMYWYRQDPGQGLRLIYYSQIVNDFQKGDIAEGYSVSREKKESFPLTVTSAQKNPTAFYLCASSIGTGGTGELFFGEGSRLTVL.

V usage is TRBV6-5 and J usage is TRBJ2-2, with 7 nucleotides matching TRBD1. The CDR3 is 13 residues long. V trimming: 8 bases; J trimming: 4 bases; junction bases outside the gene matches: 4. Germline CDR1 reads MNHEY; CDR2 reads SVGAGI. The CDR3 is CASRRQGTGELFF. The DNA for the CDR3 is TGTGCCAGCCGAAGACAGGGCACCGGGGAGCTGTTTTTT.

The V and J genes are TRBV7-9 and TRBJ2-7, with 7 positions matching TRBD2. Germline-derived CDR1 and CDR2 are SEHNR and FQNEAQ (reference sequence). The CDR3 contains 15 residues. V gave up 3 bases and J gave up 2 bases; unmatched junction bases: 7. This CDR3 is CASSLGGSLTYEQYF. The CDR3 nucleotides read TGTGCCAGCAGCTTGGGCGGGAGCCTTACCTACGAGCAGTACTTC.

The chain carries TRBV4-3 and TRBJ2-7; 8 nucleotides agree with TRBD1. The CDR3 length is 15 residues. Per germline, CDR1 LGHNA and CDR2 YSLEER. The J segment lost 3 bases and the V segment lost 1 base, leaving 5 bases of the junction unmatched. CDR3 nucleotides: TGCGCCAGCAGCCAAGGGACAGGGCAACTCTACGAGCAGTACTTC. Amino acids: CASSQGTGQLYEQYF.

The chain recombines TRBV5-1 with TRBJ2-3, with 7 positions matching TRBD1. The CDR3 has 14 residues. The germline V gene has CDR1 SGHRS and CDR2 YFSETQ. The V gene end was trimmed by 3 bases and the J gene end by 6 bases; junction bases not matched to a gene: 7. Written as DNA, the CDR3 is TGCGCCAGCAGCTCCGGACAGGCGGTGGATACGCAGTATTTT. This translates into CASSSGQAVDTQYF.

This clone occurred once. The J gene is TRBJ2-7, the V gene TRBV9; TRBD2 agrees at 7 bases. Germline V CDR1 and CDR2: SGDLS, YYNGEE. CDR3 length equals 14 residues. The J segment lost 1 base and the V segment lost 2 bases, leaving 3 bases of the junction unmatched. Here the CDR3 DNA reads TGTGCCAGCAGCGTCACAGCGGGATCCTACGAGCAGTACTTC. Protein sequence: CASSVTAGSYEQYF. The variable domain in full, completed from reference TRBV9 and TRBJ2-7, reads DSGVTQTPKHLITATGQRVTLRCSPRSGDLSVYWYQQSLDQGLQFLIQYYNGEERAKGNILERFSAQQFPDLHSELNLSSLELGDSALYFCASSVTAGSYEQYFGPGTRLTVT.

The chain recombines TRBV27 with TRBJ2-1, with D maybe TRBD2 (6 bases). From germline, CDR1 is MNHEY and CDR2 SMNVEV (reference sequence). The CDR3 contains 14 residues. V was pared by 5 bases and J by 7 bases, with 15 bases between. For the CDR3, the DNA is TGTGCCAGCAGTACCAGACTAGGCCGGAATGAGCAGTTCTTC. Its translation: CASSTRLGRNEQFF.

The chain is built from TRBV10-1 and TRBJ2-7; TRBD2 matches at 8 bases. This CDR3 contains 12 residues. CDR1 is WNHNN and CDR2 is SYGVQD in the germline V gene (reference sequence). V lost 6 bases and J lost 7; bases outside the gene matches: 5. The CDR3 here is CASSQAGGEQYF. DNA for the CDR3: TGCGCCAGCAGCCAGGCGGGAGGTGAGCAGTACTTC.

This chain links TRBV7-3 with TRBJ2-1; 9 nucleotides align to TRBD2. Trimming took 0 bases from V and 8 from J; bases not matched to a gene: 14. The germline V gene has CDR1 SGHTA and CDR2 FQGTGA. This CDR3 comprises 18 residues. In DNA form, the CDR3 reads TGTGCCAGCAGCTTAACGCGGGGCGGGAGGGGGGCGTTCTATGAGCAGTTCTTC. Its protein product is CASSLTRGGRGAFYEQFF.

The chain has TRBV5-3 and TRBJ2-7; possibly TRBD2 for D (6 bases). TRBV5-3 is marked as an open reading frame, function uncertain. Trimming took off 0 bases at V and 0 bases at J, with 10 bases between the two ends. The CDR3 has 15 amino acids. CDR3: CARSLARESSYEQYF. The CDR3 DNA sequence: TGTGCCAGAAGCTTGGCGCGGGAAAGCTCCTACGAGCAGTACTTC.

This chain uses TRBV9 with TRBJ2-1; TRBD2 agrees at 7 bases. J was trimmed by 8 bases and V by 0 bases; bases with no gene match: 8. CDR3 length: 15 amino acids. The germline gives CDR1 SGDLS, CDR2 YYNGEE. CDR3 nucleotides: TGTGCCAGCAGCGTAGGCGGCGGGAGAAAACATGAGCAGTTCTTC. This codes for CASSVGGGRKHEQFF.

This clone was detected once. The chain uses TRBV5-4 and TRBJ2-7, with TRBD1 matching over 10 bases. Germline values: CDR1 SGHNT, CDR2 YYREEE (reference sequence). The CDR3 is 16 residues long. Germline trimming cut 0 bases from V and 3 bases from J; bases unmatched to any gene: 6. The CDR3 region is CASSLGGTGVFYEQYF. The CDR3 coding sequence is TGTGCCAGCAGCTTGGGTGGGACAGGGGTTTTCTACGAGCAGTACTTC.

The V gene is TRBV7-8, the J gene TRBJ2-5, with D perhaps TRBD2 (6 bases). The CDR3 is 14 amino acids. The V end lost 1 base, the J end lost 1 base, and 7 bases lay between the germline ends. CDR1 and CDR2 (germline): SGHVS, FQNEAQ. The CDR3 DNA reads as TGTGCCAGCAGCTTAGGGAGGGCCCAAGAGACCCAGTACTTC. It encodes CASSLGRAQETQYF.

The rearrangement joins TRBV7-9 to TRBJ2-7; the D gene is possibly TRBD2 (5 bases). The CDR3 sequence is 15 residues long. CDR1 SEHNR and CDR2 FQNEAQ come from the germline V gene (reference sequence). V lost 5 bases and J 4 bases, leaving 18 bases between the germline ends. CDR3 sequence reads: CASSPGRGMTYEQYF. The CDR3 bases are TGTGCCAGCAGCCCTGGACGGGGTATGACTTACGAGCAGTACTTC.

The chain couples TRBV19 to TRBJ2-7, with TRBD2 identical over 12 bases. Germline lookup yields CDR1 LNHDA and CDR2 SQIVND (reference sequence). V lost 5 bases to trimming and J lost 2 bases; unmatched junction nucleotides: 7. The CDR3 spans 16 residues. CDR3 protein: CASSSRTSGIPYEQYF. CDR3 in DNA: TGTGCCAGTAGTTCCAGGACTAGCGGGATACCCTACGAGCAGTACTTC.

This sequence joins TRBV7-2 and TRBJ2-7, with 7 bases lining up with TRBD2. The CDR3 has 15 residues. CDR1 SGHTA and CDR2 FQGNSA come from the germline V gene. The V gene end was trimmed by 5 bases and the J gene end by 0 bases; junction bases not matched to a gene: 7. The CDR3 reads CASSPDGGDSYEQYF. The CDR3, as DNA: TGTGCCAGCAGCCCAGATGGGGGGGACTCCTACGAGCAGTACTTC.

The V call is TRBV11-1, the J call TRBJ2-7, with TRBD1 as a possible D gene (6 bases). Germline CDR1 and CDR2: SGHAT and FQDESV (reference sequence). CDR3 size: 15 residues. V lost 5 bases and J lost 3, with 17 bases in between. CDR3 bases: TGTGCCAGCAGCCTAACAGGGACGCAGGGCTACGAGCAGTACTTC. Translation gives CASSLTGTQGYEQYF. Combining the CDR3 with reference TRBV11-1 and TRBJ2-7 gives the whole variable domain EAEVAQSPRYKITEKSQAVAFWCDPISGHATLYWYRQILGQGPELLVQFQDESVVDDSQLPKDRFSAERLKGVDSTLKIQPAELGDSAMYLCASSLTGTQGYEQYFGPGTRLTVT.